These T cell receptor beta chains were read from a single sample in a study of Graves' ophthalmopathy and Graves' hyperthyroidism. A single record per CDR3 protein comes from TCRdb applying MiXCR to the multiplex PCR reads. This table holds 300,000 to 400,000 distinct CDR3 sequences, 17% found once. Sequencing used peripheral blood. The receptors stem from an adult man with Graves' ophthalmopathy. Both conserved end residues are part of each CDR3. Each record gives: clone size, J gene, D gene, V gene, CDR3 protein. The D gene is left open where the match is weak. Expanded clones get a size class; other rows say once, few or many, or leave the size out.

clone size: NA
J gene: TRBJ2-6
D gene: NA
V gene: TRBV6-1
CDR3 protein: CASRRNSGANVLTF

clone size: many
J gene: TRBJ1-3
D gene: NA
V gene: TRBV2
CDR3 protein: CASKAGDGNTIYF

clone size: many
J gene: TRBJ2-2
D gene: NA
V gene: TRBV6-2/TRBV6-3
CDR3 protein: CASGGGELFF

clone size: many
J gene: TRBJ1-5
D gene: NA
V gene: TRBV7-2
CDR3 protein: CASSLRGGNQPQHF

clone size: many
J gene: TRBJ2-7
D gene: TRBD2
V gene: TRBV20-1
CDR3 protein: CSAEGLAAYEQYF

clone size: many
J gene: TRBJ2-5
D gene: NA
V gene: TRBV7-2
CDR3 protein: CASSFGPEETQYF

clone size: NA
J gene: TRBJ2-7
D gene: TRBD2
V gene: TRBV2
CDR3 protein: CASSETSGGPTYEQYF

clone size: many
J gene: TRBJ2-7
D gene: NA
V gene: TRBV5-1
CDR3 protein: CASSQGFGYEQYF

clone size: many
J gene: TRBJ2-6
D gene: NA
V gene: TRBV4-1
CDR3 protein: CASSQYKVGGANVLTF

clone size: NA
J gene: TRBJ1-6
D gene: TRBD1
V gene: TRBV9
CDR3 protein: CASSVGTGTGGSPLHF

clone size: many
J gene: TRBJ2-4
D gene: TRBD2
V gene: TRBV10-3
CDR3 protein: CAISEPLAGGRSRNIQYF

clone size: NA
J gene: TRBJ2-5
D gene: NA
V gene: TRBV12-3/TRBV12-4
CDR3 protein: CASSLEGAEETQYF

clone size: few
J gene: TRBJ1-2
D gene: NA
V gene: TRBV6-1
CDR3 protein: CASSEVLSNPWYGYTF

clone size: NA
J gene: TRBJ2-5
D gene: NA
V gene: TRBV20-1
CDR3 protein: CSAPPRAAETQYF

clone size: many
J gene: TRBJ2-5
D gene: NA
V gene: TRBV2
CDR3 protein: CASGASNRAETQYF

clone size: many
J gene: TRBJ2-7
D gene: NA
V gene: TRBV6-5
CDR3 protein: CASSYGGTGSYEQYF

clone size: NA
J gene: TRBJ1-2
D gene: NA
V gene: TRBV27
CDR3 protein: CASRSSLNSGGYGYTF

clone size: many
J gene: TRBJ1-1
D gene: TRBD1
V gene: TRBV5-4
CDR3 protein: CASSFPRGQGADTEAFF

clone size: many
J gene: TRBJ2-7
D gene: TRBD2
V gene: TRBV20-1
CDR3 protein: CSATPPTSGVYEQYF

clone size: many
J gene: TRBJ1-1
D gene: NA
V gene: TRBV12-3/TRBV12-4
CDR3 protein: CASSLEGRGTEAFF

clone size: many
J gene: TRBJ1-1
D gene: TRBD1
V gene: TRBV27
CDR3 protein: CASTLTGKGTEAFF

clone size: few
J gene: TRBJ1-6
D gene: NA
V gene: TRBV5-1
CDR3 protein: CASSLTGQGVSPLHF

clone size: many
J gene: TRBJ2-5
D gene: NA
V gene: TRBV14
CDR3 protein: CASSPQPGLSEETQYF

clone size: many
J gene: TRBJ2-7
D gene: NA
V gene: TRBV6-5
CDR3 protein: CASCLVQVGNEQYF

clone size: many
J gene: TRBJ1-2
D gene: NA
V gene: TRBV9
CDR3 protein: CASSVDGAYYGYTF

clone size: NA
J gene: TRBJ2-5
D gene: NA
V gene: TRBV7-9
CDR3 protein: CASSMAALEETQYF

clone size: many
J gene: TRBJ2-4
D gene: NA
V gene: TRBV15
CDR3 protein: CATSSRTALAQDIQYF

clone size: many
J gene: TRBJ2-7
D gene: TRBD2
V gene: TRBV20-1
CDR3 protein: CSASLAGDYEQYF

clone size: many
J gene: TRBJ1-2
D gene: TRBD1
V gene: TRBV20-1
CDR3 protein: CSAPGQERLHYGYTF

clone size: many
J gene: TRBJ2-2
D gene: TRBD1
V gene: TRBV7-9
CDR3 protein: CASSLQTGPGELFF

clone size: NA
J gene: TRBJ1-1
D gene: TRBD1
V gene: TRBV24-1
CDR3 protein: CATSDPKTGRTEAFF

clone size: many
J gene: TRBJ2-2
D gene: TRBD1
V gene: TRBV6-5
CDR3 protein: CASSTRDRDLGELFF

clone size: once
J gene: TRBJ2-2
D gene: TRBD2
V gene: TRBV6-5
CDR3 protein: CASRVSGSGTGELFF

clone size: many
J gene: TRBJ2-6
D gene: NA
V gene: TRBV2
CDR3 protein: CASREVGSGANVLTF

clone size: many
J gene: TRBJ1-5
D gene: NA
V gene: TRBV20-1
CDR3 protein: CSASGSNQPQHF

clone size: many
J gene: TRBJ1-5
D gene: NA
V gene: TRBV12-3/TRBV12-4
CDR3 protein: CASSPQPRGNQPQHF

clone size: many
J gene: TRBJ1-1
D gene: NA
V gene: TRBV4-1
CDR3 protein: CASSQRQWLVAFF

clone size: many
J gene: TRBJ2-7
D gene: TRBD2
V gene: TRBV30
CDR3 protein: CAWSVRVTSGRAHEQYF

clone size: NA
J gene: TRBJ1-5
D gene: TRBD1
V gene: TRBV6-2/TRBV6-3
CDR3 protein: CASSRTGALSNQPQHF

clone size: many
J gene: TRBJ1-5
D gene: NA
V gene: TRBV20-1
CDR3 protein: CSARDNYQAAGAYNQPQHF

clone size: many
J gene: TRBJ2-7
D gene: NA
V gene: TRBV20-1
CDR3 protein: CSARTYSSYEQYF

clone size: many
J gene: TRBJ2-2
D gene: TRBD1
V gene: TRBV24-1
CDR3 protein: CATGTGYTGELFF

clone size: many
J gene: TRBJ1-2
D gene: NA
V gene: TRBV14
CDR3 protein: CASSPWGRPNYGYTF

clone size: many
J gene: TRBJ2-7
D gene: TRBD1
V gene: TRBV28
CDR3 protein: CASSLKAWTGHDALGEQYF

clone size: many
J gene: TRBJ1-1
D gene: TRBD1
V gene: TRBV12-3/TRBV12-4
CDR3 protein: CASSARTGKIAEAFF

clone size: many
J gene: TRBJ2-2
D gene: TRBD2
V gene: TRBV12-3/TRBV12-4
CDR3 protein: CASSTSGTTGNTGELFF

clone size: many
J gene: TRBJ2-5
D gene: NA
V gene: TRBV29-1
CDR3 protein: CSVQPDRETQYF

clone size: many
J gene: TRBJ1-5
D gene: NA
V gene: TRBV30
CDR3 protein: CAWTDSYNQPQHF

clone size: NA
J gene: TRBJ2-5
D gene: TRBD2
V gene: TRBV6-1
CDR3 protein: CARRAGTSDGETQYF

clone size: NA
J gene: TRBJ2-5
D gene: NA
V gene: TRBV12-3/TRBV12-4
CDR3 protein: CASSPEGWQETQYF

clone size: many
J gene: TRBJ2-5
D gene: NA
V gene: TRBV10-2
CDR3 protein: CASSELTPQETQYF

clone size: many
J gene: TRBJ2-2
D gene: NA
V gene: TRBV3-1
CDR3 protein: CASSQDATNTGELFF

clone size: many
J gene: TRBJ2-2
D gene: NA
V gene: TRBV7-8
CDR3 protein: CASSFPPRQYGELFF

clone size: few
J gene: TRBJ2-2
D gene: TRBD1
V gene: TRBV18
CDR3 protein: CASSPTGRPGELFF

clone size: NA
J gene: TRBJ2-7
D gene: NA
V gene: TRBV27
CDR3 protein: CASSPQDSETYEQYF

clone size: many
J gene: TRBJ2-4
D gene: TRBD2
V gene: TRBV4-1
CDR3 protein: CASSQDSSGRLNIQYF

clone size: many
J gene: TRBJ2-5
D gene: TRBD2
V gene: TRBV6-5
CDR3 protein: CASRLSGGAQETQYF